Presented here are 20 T cell receptor beta chains from one specimen sequenced in a study of blood T cell repertoires in COVID-19. The assay was immunoSEQ multiplex PCR, and TCRdb's table has in-frame clones only and misses some. This sample carries 110,000 to 150,000 clones, around 87% of them seen once, and the ten largest clones take around 11%. The sample consisted of PBMCs or T cells enriched from blood (not recorded which). These receptor sequences come from a man aged 55 to 70 who had recovered from COVID-19.

The chain links TRBV10-1 to TRBJ2-7; maybe TRBD2 (6 bases). V lost 5 bases, J lost 6 bases, and 8 bases lay in between. The germline V gene encodes CDR1 WNHNN and CDR2 SYGVQD (reference sequence). The CDR3 has 11 residues. The CDR3 region is CASSRLGEQYF. The CDR3 nucleotides read TGCGCCAGCAGTCGACTAGGCGAGCAGTACTTC.

The rearrangement uses TRBV2 and TRBJ2-3; 8 positions match TRBD2. CDR3 length equals 15 residues. Germline CDR1 SNHLY, CDR2 FYNNEI. V gave up 6 bases and J gave up 0 bases; unmatched junction bases: 5. DNA of the CDR3: TGTGCCAGCAGGTTACTAGCGGAAAGCACAGATACGCAGTATTTT. Amino acids: CASRLLAESTDTQYF.

CDR3: CASSYLTPPGPQHF. The CDR3 DNA reads as TGTGCCAGCAGTTATTTGACACCGCCGGGACCCCAGCATTTT. This sequence joins TRBV6-5 and TRBJ1-5, with D unclear. With 3 bases removed from V and 10 bases from J, the gap between germline ends came to 16 bases. The CDR3 totals 14 residues. Germline CDR1 and CDR2: MNHEY and SVGAGI.

The gene calls are TRBV30 and TRBJ2-2; D is ambiguous. The germline gives CDR1 GTSNPN, CDR2 SVGIG (reference sequence). Between the trimmed V and J ends, which lost 4 bases and 1 base, there was a span of 10 bases. This CDR3 contains 14 residues. CDR3 protein: CAWNRARNTGELFF. As DNA, the CDR3 is TGTGCCTGGAACCGAGCGAGGAACACCGGGGAGCTGTTTTTT.

This clone occurred once. This chain uses TRBV28 with TRBJ1-5, with D maybe TRBD1 (5 bases). Germline values: CDR1 MDHEN, CDR2 SYDVKM. V lost 4 bases and J lost 9, with 16 bases in between. The CDR3 has 14 residues. The CDR3 is CASSSAGEARPQHF. CDR3 nucleotide sequence: TGTGCCAGCAGTTCAGCGGGGGAAGCGCGGCCCCAGCATTTT. The full variable domain, completed using reference TRBV28 and TRBJ1-5, is DVKVTQSSRYLVKRTGEKVFLECVQDMDHENMFWYRQDPGLGLRLIYFSYDVKMKEKGDIPEGYSVSREKKERFSLILESASTNQTSMYLCASSSAGEARPQHFGDGTRLSIL.

Concerning this clone: One end of the junction is discordant with germline, which a read error may explain. This chain uses TRBV28 with TRBJ2-1; 7 positions agree with TRBD2. CDR3 size: 14 residues. CDR1 is MDHEN and CDR2 is SYDVKM in the germline V gene. Written as DNA, the CDR3 is TGTGTCAGCATCTTATCCCGGGGGGACGCTGAGCAGTTCTTC. Translated: CVSILSRGDAEQFF.

This clone was counted between two and nine times. The chain has TRBV19 and TRBJ1-5, with D possibly matching TRBD1 (5 bases). The germline CDR1 and CDR2 sequences are LNHDA and SQIVND (reference sequence). V was pared by 5 bases and J by 8 bases, with 13 bases between. CDR3 size: 13 residues. CDR3 amino acids: CASSPRGDEPQHF. CDR3 bases: TGTGCCAGTAGTCCTCGGGGGGACGAGCCCCAGCATTTT.

This chain uses TRBV29-1 with TRBJ2-7, with a weak D call TRBD1 (6 bases). This CDR3 comprises 12 residues. V dropped 4 bases and J dropped 4 bases, with 11 bases sitting between them. CDR1 is SQVTM and CDR2 is ANQGSEA in the germline V gene. CDR3 DNA sequence: TGCAGCGTTGTCACAGGGAGATACGAGCAGTACTTC. Its translation: CSVVTGRYEQYF.

J is TRBJ1-5 and V is TRBV7-9; D is undetermined. The germline gives CDR1 SEHNR, CDR2 FQNEAQ (reference sequence). The CDR3 is 14 residues long. V lost 5 bases to trimming and J lost 0 bases, with 8 bases between them. CDR3 bases: TGTGCCAGCAGCCCAGACTATAGCAATCAGCCCCAGCATTTT. The encoded protein is CASSPDYSNQPQHF.

The chain is built from TRBV28 and TRBJ1-3; a weak D match, TRBD1 (5 bases). The CDR3 sequence is 17 residues long. Trimming removed 4 bases from V and 0 bases from J, with 16 bases in between. CDR1 is MDHEN and CDR2 is SYDVKM in the germline V gene. Written as DNA, the CDR3 is TGTGCCAGCAGTTCCCTGACAGTCCGTCGCTCTGGAAACACCATATATTTT. This translates into CASSSLTVRRSGNTIYF.

V usage is TRBV3-1 (or the pseudogene TRBV3-2) and J usage is TRBJ2-1; 13 nucleotides agree with TRBD2. J was trimmed by 10 bases and V by 2 bases; bases with no gene match: 5. The V gene's germline CDR1 is LGHDT and CDR2 YNNKEL (reference sequence). The CDR3 runs to 15 residues. CDR3 DNA: TGTGCCAGCAGCCAACGACTAGCGGGAGGAGGCGAGCAGTTCTTC. Translation gives CASSQRLAGGGEQFF.

The J gene is TRBJ2-1, the V gene TRBV3-1 (or the pseudogene TRBV3-2), with 7 bases identical to TRBD2. Germline V gene data show CDR1 as LGHDT and CDR2 as YNNKEL (reference sequence). CDR3 length equals 11 residues. The junction had 1 base not matched to a gene; V was cut back by 4 bases and J by 10 bases. CDR3 loop: CASSPGGEQFF. The CDR3 nucleotides are TGTGCCAGCAGCCCCGGGGGGGAGCAGTTCTTC.

This chain joins TRBV29-1 and TRBJ2-5; no reliable D call. This CDR3 spans 11 amino acids. V was trimmed by 6 bases and J by 5 bases, leaving 10 bases between them. Germline lookup yields CDR1 SQVTM and CDR2 ANQGSEA. For the CDR3, the DNA is TGCAGCGTAGCTATCGGGGAGACCCAGTACTTC. Amino acid sequence: CSVAIGETQYF.

CDR3 residues: CASTRGLVGNSPLHF. The DNA for the CDR3 is TGTGCCAGCACAAGGGGGCTAGTCGGTAATTCACCCCTCCACTTT. The chain recombines TRBV9 with TRBJ1-6, with TRBD1 identical over 7 bases. Germline V lookup: CDR1 SGDLS, CDR2 YYNGEE. The CDR3 sequence is 15 residues long. The trim removed 6 bases at V and 6 bases at J, leaving 9 bases unmatched.

The V gene is TRBV24-1, the J gene TRBJ2-2; D possibly corresponds to TRBD1 (6 bases). Germline V gives CDR1 KGHDR, CDR2 SFDVKD. The CDR3 spans 13 residues. Trimming left V 8 bases short and J 1 base short, with 7 bases between. This CDR3 reads CATMDRNTGELFF. The CDR3 region has the DNA TGTGCCACCATGGACAGGAACACCGGGGAGCTGTTTTTT.

The CDR3 reads CASRTQRSGQETQYF. In DNA form, the CDR3 reads TGTGCCAGCAGGACCCAGCGCTCGGGGCAAGAGACCCAGTACTTC. V is TRBV11-3 and J is TRBJ2-5, with D tentatively TRBD2 (5 bases). Trimming cost V 6 bases and J 2 bases, with 16 bases left between them. The CDR3 totals 15 residues. Germline V gene sequence: CDR1 SGHNT, CDR2 YENEEA.

V is TRBV6-5 and J is TRBJ1-1, with D maybe TRBD1 (5 bases). This CDR3 comprises 14 residues. Germline CDR1 MNHEY, CDR2 SVGAGI. Trimming removed 10 bases from V and 1 base from J, with 16 bases in between. CDR3 coding DNA: TGTGCCACCCAGACACGGGGGAGGAACACTGAAGCTTTCTTT. It is translated as CATQTRGRNTEAFF.

The CDR3 nucleotides read TGTGCCAGCAGCTCAGGATGGGGGACAGACTATGGCTACACCTTC. The encoded protein is CASSSGWGTDYGYTF. This sequence joins TRBV3-1 (or the pseudogene TRBV3-2) and TRBJ1-2; 7 nucleotides agree with TRBD1. After removal of 5 bases from V and 3 bases from J, the junction contained 9 bases not matched to a gene. Germline values: CDR1 LGHDT, CDR2 YNNKEL (reference sequence). The CDR3 contains 15 residues.

This chain joins TRBV5-1 and TRBJ2-7; 12 bases line up with TRBD1. CDR3 length: 14 amino acids. V lost 6 bases, J lost 7 bases, and 8 bases stayed unmatched. Germline V gene sequence: CDR1 SGHRS, CDR2 YFSETQ. CDR3 region: CASNPGQGAREQYF. The CDR3 bases are TGCGCCAGCAACCCGGGACAGGGGGCCAGAGAGCAGTACTTC.

The chain carries TRBV5-4 and TRBJ2-1, with D perhaps matching TRBD2 (7 bases). Trimming took off 2 bases at V and 8 bases at J, with 14 bases between the two ends. This CDR3 has 14 residues. The germline CDR1 and CDR2 sequences are SGHNT and YYREEE (reference sequence). CDR3 amino acids: CASSLGGGPDEQFF. CDR3 sequence (DNA): TGTGCCAGCAGCTTAGGGGGGGGGCCCGATGAGCAGTTCTTC.